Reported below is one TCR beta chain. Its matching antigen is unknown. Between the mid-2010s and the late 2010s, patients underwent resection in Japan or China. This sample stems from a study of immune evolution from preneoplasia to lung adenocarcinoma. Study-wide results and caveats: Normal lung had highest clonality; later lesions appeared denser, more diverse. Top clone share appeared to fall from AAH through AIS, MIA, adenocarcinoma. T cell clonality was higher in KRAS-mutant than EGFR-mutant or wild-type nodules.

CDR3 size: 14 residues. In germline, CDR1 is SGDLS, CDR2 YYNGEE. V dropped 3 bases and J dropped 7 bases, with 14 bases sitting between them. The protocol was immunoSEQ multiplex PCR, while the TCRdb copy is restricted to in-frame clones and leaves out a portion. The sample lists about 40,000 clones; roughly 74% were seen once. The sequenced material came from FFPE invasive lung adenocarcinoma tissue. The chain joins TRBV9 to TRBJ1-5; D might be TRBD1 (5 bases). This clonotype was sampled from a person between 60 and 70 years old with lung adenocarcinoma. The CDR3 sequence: CASSDSGAGQPQHF. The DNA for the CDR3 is TGTGCCAGCAGCGACTCCGGGGCTGGACAGCCCCAGCATTTT.